This entry features one T cell receptor (beta chain) sequence. This clone was seen just once. Its specific antigen is unknown. Base qualities were left out, and no much larger clone turns up one base away. Including cysteine and phenylalanine, the CDR3 has 16 amino acids. Of all the DNA, just the CDR3 is kept, 48 bases in frame from base 1. From the germline V gene (reference sequence), CDR1 is MNHEY and CDR2 is SMNVEV. V is trimmed back by 8 bases and J by 4 bases, and the junction contains 13 bases that no gene match accounts for. Synthetic TCR analog templates were spiked into each PCR so that absolute template abundance could be estimated from read counts. The immunoSEQ assay was used to amplify TCRbeta CDR3 regions from genomic DNA with bias-controlled V and J gene primers. Sequencing of rearranged TCRbeta segments was performed at approximately 20X coverage. On the authors' methods: Clustering was used to correct sequencing errors, and CDR3s were annotated against IMGT so that V, D and J genes could be assigned. Only productive TCRbeta rearrangements were used in downstream analyses, excluding out-of-frame or stop-codon sequences. To compute clonality, Shannon entropy was normalized by the log of the number of unique productive sequences and then subtracted from one. Fisher's exact test with Benjamini-Hochberg correction, using a cutoff of adjusted p below 0.01, was how clones that differed between time points or between blood and tumor were identified. Held by TCRdb, this immuneACCESS table contains in-frame sequences only and omits some clones. Under half of the omission traces to an unresolved V gene where checked; the cause of the rest is unknown. That table supplies the V and J calls and clone size; D and trimming were determined from the DNA. This sample comprises tens of thousands of clones, around 90% of them detected only once. Of the sample, roughly 1.6% falls within the top ten clones.

The entry originates in a study of PD-L1 blockade in urothelial cancer (dated by TCRdb to 2015 to 2018). General notes on the study: Therapy was started at some point between 2013 and 2015 for all patients, and atezolizumab 1,200 mg was administered intravenously every 3 weeks. About 85% of the roughly 29 patients were identified as males with urothelial cancer of bladder origin, and a prior smoking history was reported by 18 of 29 patients. Pretreatment tumor samples, along with matched peripheral blood collected serially before and after atezolizumab treatment, underwent TCR sequencing. Blood samples were analyzed 3 weeks after the start of treatment (second dose) and 6 weeks after the start of treatment. The study was an exploratory multi-omic analysis of somatic, immune and clinical correlates of response to PD-L1 blockade with atezolizumab in urothelial cancer. Under 10 patients reached durable clinical benefit, while about 20 patients did not. Approximately 29 patients had pretreatment blood TCR-seq, some 25 had at least one posttreatment blood collection, and some 25 had tumor TCR-seq. Patients had an ECOG performance status of 0 or 1 and had received between 0 and 3 prior chemotherapy regimens. Durable clinical benefit was defined as a progression-free survival longer than 6 months, and TCR features were additionally tested against progression-free survival and overall survival. In the same patients, whole exome sequencing and RNA sequencing of pretreatment tumors were performed in addition to TCR sequencing. Blood samples yielded a median of around 150,000 T cells and more than 80,000 unique TCRs, with median clonality about 0.08.

What the study reported, not specific to this receptor: Because of the small sample size (n ≈ 31) and the many exploratory analyses performed, the results are intended to be regarded as hypothesis-generating. Greater expansion of tumor-associated TCR clones in peripheral blood 3 weeks after the start of treatment was observed in patients with durable benefit (n ≈ 20, p = 0.022). Improved progression-free and overall survival was found to be associated with pretreatment peripheral blood TCR clonality below the median.

What this sample's time point label stands for: pretreatment peripheral blood. A total of roughly 31 patients with locally advanced or metastatic urothelial carcinoma, treated at Memorial Sloan Kettering on a trial protocol, made up the cohort. Peripheral blood mononuclear cells were collected from each patient pretreatment and during treatment, giving between 1 and 8 total time points per patient. The Qiagen DNeasy Blood extraction kit was used to purify genomic DNA from total PBMCs and from tumor samples. PBMCs were collected pretreatment and during treatment and were isolated and stored as previously described.

This sequence originates from a man in his 60s with urothelial cancer. The specimen comprised PBMCs, sampled around atezolizumab (anti-PD-L1) treatment. The chain is made from TRBV27 and TRBJ2-1; the central 8 bases match TRBD2. The DNA sequence reads TGTGCCAGCTCCCCCACGAGTAGCGGGGTATACAATGAGCAGTTCTTC. The encoded protein is CASSPTSSGVYNEQFF.